The subject of this entry is one T cell receptor (beta chain). The entry originates in a study of blood T cell repertoires in COVID-19. Study as a whole: The United States, Italy and Spain provided the acute and convalescent COVID-19 samples. In each case, the material was cDNA or gDNA derived from T cells, B-cell-depleted T cells, or PBMCs.

In the source study's methods: Amplification with reference gene primers provided the estimates of nucleated cell counts. The repertoire was sequenced with immunoSEQ multiplex PCR; TCRdb's copy has only in-frame clones and lacks some. Clone size and V and J calls were adopted from that table, with D and trimming inferred from the DNA. The sample has approximately 90,000 clones, 75% to 90% seen once. The sequencing input was peripheral blood. This TCR came from a man aged 55 to 69 with acute or convalescent COVID-19.

CDR3 residues: CASSLQDIYSGNTIYF. In DNA form, the CDR3 reads TGTGCCAGCAGCCTCCAGGACATTTACTCTGGAAACACCATATATTTT. V is TRBV9 and J is TRBJ1-3; D might be TRBD1 (5 bases). The CDR3 totals 16 residues. Trimming pared 4 bases from V and 0 bases from J, leaving 14 bases between. Germline V gene sequence: CDR1 SGDLS, CDR2 YYNGEE.